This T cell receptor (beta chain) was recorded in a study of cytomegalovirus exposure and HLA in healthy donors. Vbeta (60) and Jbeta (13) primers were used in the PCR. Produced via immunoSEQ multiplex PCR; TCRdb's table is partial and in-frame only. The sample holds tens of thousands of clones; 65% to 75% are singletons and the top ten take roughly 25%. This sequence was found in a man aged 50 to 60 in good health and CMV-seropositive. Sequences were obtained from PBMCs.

The DNA of the CDR3 is TGTGCCAGCAGCTTGAGGGGGACCACAGATACGCAGTATTTT. Translation: CASSLRGTTDTQYF. This chain connects TRBV5-6 to TRBJ2-3; possible D gene TRBD1, 6 bases. Trimming shortened V by 1 base and J by 2 bases, and 8 bases separated the two germline ends. Germline CDR1 SGHDT, CDR2 YYEEEE. The CDR3 length is 14 residues.